These 24 T cell receptor beta chains originate from one sample sequenced in a study of T cell repertoires in cytomegalovirus infection. Their antigens remain unidentified. TCRdb reanalysed the reads using MiXCR and keeps one entry per CDR3 protein. The sample lists roughly 920,000 distinct CDR3 sequences; about a third were seen once. The input for sequencing was cultured CD8+ T cells from PBMCs, taken from culture after CMV antigen stimulation. The receptors originated from a human donor in good health (CMV status not recorded). Some clones in this sample may be carry-over from other donors' samples.

About this clonotype: This sequence may be a read error, since a much larger clone differs from it by one base. The chain combines TRBV6-2 or TRBV6-3 with TRBJ2-1, with TRBD2 identical over 10 bases. Germline assignment: CDR1 MNHEY and CDR2 SVGEGT. The CDR3 is 16 amino acids. The CDR3 region is CTSSYTTSGNNNEQFF. The CDR3 nucleotides read TGTACCAGCAGTTACACAACTAGCGGGAATAACAATGAGCAGTTCTTC.

This clonotype showed up many times. The rearrangement links TRBV5-6 to TRBJ2-1; TRBD2 is a possible D gene (5 bases). Trimming took off 4 bases at V and 2 bases at J, with 10 bases between the two ends. The CDR3 is 14 amino acids. The germline CDR1 and CDR2 sequences are SGHDT and YYEEEE. The CDR3 region is CASSITGTYNEQFF. The DNA for the CDR3 is TGTGCCAGCAGCATCACCGGGACCTACAATGAGCAGTTCTTC.

This clonotype has just a few counts. The chain couples TRBV4-3 to TRBJ2-3; TRBD2 agrees at 12 bases. Trimming removed 1 base from V and 6 bases from J; junction bases left unmatched: 14. From germline, CDR1 is LGHNA and CDR2 YSLEER. The CDR3 totals 19 residues. CDR3 bases: TGCGCCAGCAGCCAAGTTCAACTAGCGGGGGGCGGGACCCAGGATACGCAGTATTTT. Protein sequence: CASSQVQLAGGGTQDTQYF.

This sequence joins TRBV6-2 or TRBV6-3 and TRBJ2-1; D possibly corresponds to TRBD2 (5 bases). The CDR3 has 13 amino acids. Germline CDR1 and CDR2: MNHEY and SVGEGT. The V end lost 1 base, the J end lost 8 bases, and 9 bases lay between the germline ends. CDR3 region: CASSYLVSDEQFF. In DNA, the CDR3 is TGTGCCAGCAGTTACTTAGTTAGCGATGAGCAGTTCTTC.

The chain recombines TRBV6-2 or TRBV6-3 with TRBJ2-7, with D perhaps TRBD1 (6 bases). Germline CDR1 and CDR2: MNHEY and SVGEGT. Trimming pared 8 bases from V and 3 bases from J, leaving 14 bases between. The CDR3 consists of 13 residues. CDR3 nucleotide sequence: TGTGCCAGCCGTTTGGACAGACTCTACGAGCAGTACGTC. Translation gives CASRLDRLYEQYV.

The genes are TRBV18 and TRBJ2-1; D remains ambiguous. This CDR3 spans 16 amino acids. V was cut by 1 base and J by 7 bases, with 17 bases left in between. From germline, CDR1 is KGHSH and CDR2 LQKENI. The CDR3 DNA sequence: TGTGCCAGCTCACCACTCGGTCCCGAATTTACAAATGAGCAGTTCTTC. It is translated as CASSPLGPEFTNEQFF.

The chain is built from TRBV9 and TRBJ2-2; tentative D call: TRBD2 (5 bases). V was cut by 0 bases and J by 6 bases, with 15 bases left in between. This CDR3 spans 16 amino acids. CDR1 and CDR2 from the germline V gene are SGDLS and YYNGEE. The CDR3 is CASSVGGSSLPGELFF. The DNA for the CDR3 is TGTGCCAGCAGCGTAGGAGGGTCTAGCTTACCCGGGGAGCTGTTTTTT.

This clonotype was picked up a small number of times. V usage is TRBV12-3 or TRBV12-4 and J usage is TRBJ1-1, with no clear D. The CDR3 is made up of 13 amino acids. V lost 5 bases, J lost 3 bases, and 10 bases lay in between. The CDR3 protein is CASSLIRDTEAFF. The CDR3 DNA reads as TGTGCCAGCAGTCTGATACGGGACACTGAAGCTTTCTTT.

The table lists this clonotype with many counts. The chain combines TRBV7-6 with TRBJ2-3, with a tentative D call TRBD2 (7 bases). The length of the CDR3 is 15 residues. V was trimmed by 5 bases and J by 4 bases, leaving 16 bases between them. The germline V gene encodes CDR1 SGHVS and CDR2 FNYEAQ. Here the CDR3 DNA reads TGTGCCAGCAGCCCCCGGGGGGCGGTCGCAGATACGCAGTATTTT. Residues: CASSPRGAVADTQYF.

This clonotype was counted a few times. This rearrangement joins TRBV18 to TRBJ2-1; 9 positions match TRBD1. CDR1 is KGHSH and CDR2 is LQKENI in the germline V gene. The CDR3 loop spans 13 amino acids. V lost 0 bases, J lost 16 bases, and 7 bases stayed unmatched. CDR3 amino acids: CASSPPRGQGEFF. For the CDR3, the DNA is TGTGCCAGCTCACCACCGAGGGGACAGGGTGAATTCTTC.

This sequence joins TRBV27 and TRBJ1-6, with D possibly matching TRBD1 (5 bases). The CDR3 extends over 14 amino acids. The V end lost 1 base, the J end lost 8 bases, and 9 bases lay between the germline ends. Per germline, CDR1 MNHEY and CDR2 SMNVEV (reference sequence). In DNA form, the CDR3 reads TGTGCCAGCAGTTTATGGAGGGGTGATTCACCCCTCCACTTT. This translates into CASSLWRGDSPLHF.

The chain is built from TRBV10-3 and TRBJ1-1; 7 nucleotides line up with TRBD1. The trim removed 8 bases at V and 5 bases at J, leaving 8 bases unmatched. CDR3 length: 13 residues. Germline assignment: CDR1 ENHRY and CDR2 SYGVKD. DNA for the CDR3: TGTGCCATCCGACAGGGCCCAGGGACTGAAGCTTTCTTT. Its protein product is CAIRQGPGTEAFF.

The CDR3 DNA is TGTGCCAGCAAGGGGAGCGGGGGGGCCAGGGAGACCCAGTACTTC. The encoded protein is CASKGSGGARETQYF. The gene calls are TRBV25-1 and TRBJ2-5, with 10 bases lining up with TRBD2. Germline loops: CDR1 MGHDK, CDR2 SYGVNS. The CDR3 has 15 residues. V was pared by 7 bases and J by 5 bases, with 10 bases of the junction left unmatched.

This clonotype was detected a few times. CDR3 loop: CASSWTSFGNEQFF. The CDR3 region has the DNA TGTGCCAGCAGCTGGACTAGCTTCGGCAATGAGCAGTTCTTC. V and J are TRBV5-6 and TRBJ2-1; TRBD2 agrees at 8 bases. V lost 3 bases to trimming and J lost 6 bases; unmatched junction nucleotides: 5. CDR1 is SGHDT, CDR2 YYEEEE, per germline. There are 14 residues in the CDR3. Looking up the rest from reference TRBV5-6 and TRBJ2-1 gives the full variable domain: DAGVTQSPTHLIKTRGQQVTLRCSPKSGHDTVSWYQQALGQGPQFIFQYYEEEERQRGNFPDRFSGHQFPNYSSELNVNALLLGDSALYLCASSWTSFGNEQFFGPGTRLTVL.

This clonotype was counted many times. The chain uses TRBV7-2 and TRBJ2-1, with 11 bases matching TRBD2. After removal of 4 bases from V and 9 bases from J, the junction contained 5 bases not matched to a gene. CDR3 length: 14 amino acids. CDR1 is SGHTA, CDR2 FQGNSA, per germline. The CDR3 spells CASSSGSGGVEQFF. CDR3 nucleotide sequence: TGTGCCAGCAGCTCGGGTAGCGGGGGGGTTGAGCAGTTCTTC.

This rearrangement joins TRBV15 to TRBJ2-7; D gene uncertain. Germline CDR1 reads LNHNV; CDR2 reads YYDKDF (reference sequence). This CDR3 comprises 12 residues. V was shortened by 4 bases and J by 2 bases, with 6 bases between the two germline ends. In DNA form, the CDR3 reads TGTGCCACCAGCAACAGAACCTACGAGCAGTACTTC. Translating it yields CATSNRTYEQYF. The whole variable domain, remainder taken from reference TRBV15 and TRBJ2-7, is DAMVIQNPRYQVTQFGKPVTLSCSQTLNHNVMYWYQQKSSQAPKLLFHYYDKDFNNEADTPDNFQSRRPNTSFCFLDIRSPGLGDTAMYLCATSNRTYEQYFGPGTRLTVT.

The sample holds a few counts of this clonotype. This chain's CDR3 is CSALDRALVLRHYGYTF. CDR3 nucleotides: TGCAGTGCTCTCGACAGGGCGCTTGTACTTCGGCACTATGGCTACACCTTC. The gene calls are TRBV20-1 and TRBJ1-2; TRBD1 matches 7 bases. The CDR3 covers 17 residues. With 5 bases clipped from V and 3 bases from J, the junction kept 18 bases outside the gene matches. Germline CDR1 DFQATT, CDR2 SNEGSKA (reference sequence).

This clonotype was found a few times. The chain employs TRBV27 and TRBJ2-7; the D gene is possibly TRBD2 (5 bases). The CDR3 length is 12 residues. V was pared by 8 bases and J by 7 bases, with 15 bases between. The germline V gene encodes CDR1 MNHEY and CDR2 SMNVEV (reference sequence). The CDR3 nucleotides read TGTGCCAGCGGGCGGGCCCTTAGGGAGCAGTACTTC. This translates into CASGRALREQYF.

This clonotype turned up a few times. The chain has TRBV12-3 or TRBV12-4 and TRBJ1-2, with TRBD1 matching 7 bases. Trimming at V came to 6 bases and at J to 3 bases, leaving 7 bases not matched to a gene. The CDR3 runs 14 residues. The CDR3 region is CASSFGTAYYGYTF. The CDR3 bases are TGTGCCAGCAGCTTTGGGACAGCCTACTATGGCTACACCTTC.

This clonotype was seen at least ten times. The V call is TRBV7-6, the J call TRBJ2-2; D remains unclear. This CDR3 spans 15 amino acids. Trimming removed 1 base at V and 6 bases at J, with 12 bases between. Germline V gives CDR1 SGHVS, CDR2 FNYEAQ. The CDR3 here is CASSLVGNWAGELFF. The CDR3 bases are TGTGCCAGCAGCTTAGTGGGGAACTGGGCCGGGGAGCTGTTTTTT.

This chain joins TRBV3-1 and TRBJ2-1; D unresolved. CDR1 LGHDT and CDR2 YNNKEL come from the germline V gene (reference sequence). The V end was cut by 0 bases, the J end by 7 bases, with 7 bases between. The CDR3 loop spans 13 amino acids. The CDR3 spells CASSQEGENEQFF. DNA for the CDR3: TGTGCCAGCAGCCAAGAGGGTGAAAATGAGCAGTTCTTC.

This chain links TRBV5-6 with TRBJ2-7; 8 bases are a match to TRBD1. CDR1 SGHDT and CDR2 YYEEEE come from the germline V gene. The V segment lost 3 bases and the J segment 0 bases; nucleotides outside the gene matches: 2. The CDR3 consists of 14 residues. CDR3 protein: CASSWTGSSYEQYV. The CDR3 DNA sequence: TGTGCCAGCAGCTGGACAGGGAGCTCCTACGAGCAGTACGTC.

In its sample, this clonotype was seen a few times. The V and J genes are TRBV7-9 and TRBJ2-7, with 8 bases that match TRBD1. The ends lost 4 bases at V and 3 bases at J; junction bases unmatched: 17. The CDR3 runs 18 residues. Per germline, CDR1 SEHNR and CDR2 FQNEAQ (reference sequence). The CDR3 here is CASSSTNPGGSGHYEQYV. CDR3 DNA sequence: TGTGCCAGCAGCTCTACTAACCCAGGGGGCTCCGGCCACTACGAGCAGTACGTC.

This clonotype was counted at least ten times. V usage is TRBV2 and J usage is TRBJ1-2; weak D call: TRBD1 (6 bases). Germline V gene sequence: CDR1 SNHLY, CDR2 FYNNEI. The CDR3 has 14 residues. Between the trimmed V and J ends, which lost 3 bases and 4 bases, there was a span of 12 bases. The CDR3 DNA reads TGTGCCAGCAGTGACGGGACAAACGTCTATGGCTACACCTTC. Protein sequence: CASSDGTNVYGYTF.